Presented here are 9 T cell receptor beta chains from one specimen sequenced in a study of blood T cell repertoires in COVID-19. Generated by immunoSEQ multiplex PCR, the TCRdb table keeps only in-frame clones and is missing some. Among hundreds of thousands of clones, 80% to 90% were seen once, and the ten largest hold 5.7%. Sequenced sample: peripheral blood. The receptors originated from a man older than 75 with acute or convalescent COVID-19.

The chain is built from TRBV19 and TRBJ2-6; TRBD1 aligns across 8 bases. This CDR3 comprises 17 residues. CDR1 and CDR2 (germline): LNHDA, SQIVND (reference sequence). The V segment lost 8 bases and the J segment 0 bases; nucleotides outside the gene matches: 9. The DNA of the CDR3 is TGTGCCAGTCGAATTGGACAGGGCAGCTCTGGGGCCAACGTCCTGACTTTC. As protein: CASRIGQGSSGANVLTF.

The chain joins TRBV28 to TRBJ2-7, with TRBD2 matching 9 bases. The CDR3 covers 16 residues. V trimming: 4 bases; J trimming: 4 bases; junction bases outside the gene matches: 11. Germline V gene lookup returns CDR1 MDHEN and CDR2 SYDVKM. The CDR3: CASSSLGAGGFYEQYF. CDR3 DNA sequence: TGTGCCAGCAGTTCCCTAGGGGCGGGAGGGTTTTACGAGCAGTACTTC. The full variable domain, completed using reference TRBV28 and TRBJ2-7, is DVKVTQSSRYLVKRTGEKVFLECVQDMDHENMFWYRQDPGLGLRLIYFSYDVKMKEKGDIPEGYSVSREKKERFSLILESASTNQTSMYLCASSSLGAGGFYEQYFGPGTRLTVT.

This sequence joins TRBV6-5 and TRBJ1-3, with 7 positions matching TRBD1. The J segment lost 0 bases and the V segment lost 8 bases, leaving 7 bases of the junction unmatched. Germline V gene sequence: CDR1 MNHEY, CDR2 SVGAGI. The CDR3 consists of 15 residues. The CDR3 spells CASRRGTDSGNTIYF. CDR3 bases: TGTGCCAGCCGCCGAGGGACAGACTCTGGAAACACCATATATTTT.

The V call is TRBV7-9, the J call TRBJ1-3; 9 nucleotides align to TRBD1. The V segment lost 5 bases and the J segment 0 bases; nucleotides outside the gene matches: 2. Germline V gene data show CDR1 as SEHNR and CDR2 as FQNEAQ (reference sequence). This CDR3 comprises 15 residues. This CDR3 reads CASSRTGDSGNTIYF. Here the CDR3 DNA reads TGTGCCAGCAGCCGGACAGGGGACTCTGGAAACACCATATATTTT.

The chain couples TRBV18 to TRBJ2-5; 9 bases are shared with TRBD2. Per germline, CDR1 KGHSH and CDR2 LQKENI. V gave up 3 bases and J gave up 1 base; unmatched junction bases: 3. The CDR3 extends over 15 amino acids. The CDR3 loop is CASSPGGGVQETQYF. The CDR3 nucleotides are TGTGCCAGCTCACCGGGCGGGGGGGTCCAAGAGACCCAGTACTTC.

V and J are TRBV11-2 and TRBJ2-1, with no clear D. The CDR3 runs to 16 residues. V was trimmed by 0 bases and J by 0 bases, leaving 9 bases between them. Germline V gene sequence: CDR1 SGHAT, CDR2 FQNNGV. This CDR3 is CASSLDDSSSYNEQFF. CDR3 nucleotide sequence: TGTGCCAGCAGCTTAGATGACTCCAGCTCCTACAATGAGCAGTTCTTC.

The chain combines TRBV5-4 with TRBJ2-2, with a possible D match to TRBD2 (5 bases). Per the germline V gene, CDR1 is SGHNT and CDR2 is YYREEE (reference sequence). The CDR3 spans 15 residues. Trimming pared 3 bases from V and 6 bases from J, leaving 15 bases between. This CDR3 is CASSSPHLGAGELFF. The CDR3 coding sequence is TGTGCCAGCAGCTCCCCTCATTTGGGAGCCGGGGAGCTGTTTTTT.

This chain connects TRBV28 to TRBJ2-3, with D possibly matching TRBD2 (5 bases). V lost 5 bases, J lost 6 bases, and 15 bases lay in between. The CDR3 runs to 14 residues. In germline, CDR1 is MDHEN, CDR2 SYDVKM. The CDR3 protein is CASSQSRRMDTQYF. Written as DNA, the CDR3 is TGTGCCAGCAGTCAGAGTAGGAGGATGGATACGCAGTATTTT.

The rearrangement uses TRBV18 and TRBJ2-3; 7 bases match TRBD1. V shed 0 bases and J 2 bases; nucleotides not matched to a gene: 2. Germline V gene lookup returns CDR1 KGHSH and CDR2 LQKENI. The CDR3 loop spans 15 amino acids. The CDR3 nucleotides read TGTGCCAGCTCACCACCAGGACAGGCCACAGATACGCAGTATTTT. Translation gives CASSPPGQATDTQYF.